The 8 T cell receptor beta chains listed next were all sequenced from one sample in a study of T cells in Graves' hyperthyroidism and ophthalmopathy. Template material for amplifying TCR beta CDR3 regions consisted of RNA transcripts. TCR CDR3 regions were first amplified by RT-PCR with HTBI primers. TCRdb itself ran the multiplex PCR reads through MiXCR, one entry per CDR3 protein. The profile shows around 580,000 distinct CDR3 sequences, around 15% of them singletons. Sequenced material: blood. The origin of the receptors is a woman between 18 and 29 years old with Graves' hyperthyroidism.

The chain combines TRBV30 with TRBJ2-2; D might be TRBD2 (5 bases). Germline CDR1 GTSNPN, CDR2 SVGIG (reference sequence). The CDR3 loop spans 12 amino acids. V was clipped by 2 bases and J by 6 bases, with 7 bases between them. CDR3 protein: CAWSLGAGELFF. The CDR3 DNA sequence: TGTGCCTGGAGTCTCGGGGCCGGGGAGCTGTTTTTT.

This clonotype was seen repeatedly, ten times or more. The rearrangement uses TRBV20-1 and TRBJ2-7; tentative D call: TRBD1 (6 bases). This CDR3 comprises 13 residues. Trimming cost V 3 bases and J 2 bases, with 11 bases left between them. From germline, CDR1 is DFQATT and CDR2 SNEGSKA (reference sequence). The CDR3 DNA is TGCAGTGCTAGGGCAACAGGGCCCTACGAGCAGTACTTC. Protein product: CSARATGPYEQYF.

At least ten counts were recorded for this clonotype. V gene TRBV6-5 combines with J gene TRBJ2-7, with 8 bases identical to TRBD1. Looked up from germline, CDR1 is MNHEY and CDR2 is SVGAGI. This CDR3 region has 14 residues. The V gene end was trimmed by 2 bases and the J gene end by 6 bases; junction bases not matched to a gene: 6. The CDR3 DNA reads TGTGCCAGCAGTTACCGGACAGGGTCAGGCGAGCAGTACTTC. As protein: CASSYRTGSGEQYF.

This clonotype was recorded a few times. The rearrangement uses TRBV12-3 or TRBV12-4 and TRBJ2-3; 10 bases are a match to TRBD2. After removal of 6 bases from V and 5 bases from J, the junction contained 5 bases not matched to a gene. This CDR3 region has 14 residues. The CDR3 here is CASRQLAGLDTQYF. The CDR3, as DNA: TGTGCCAGCAGACAACTAGCGGGGTTAGATACGCAGTATTTT.

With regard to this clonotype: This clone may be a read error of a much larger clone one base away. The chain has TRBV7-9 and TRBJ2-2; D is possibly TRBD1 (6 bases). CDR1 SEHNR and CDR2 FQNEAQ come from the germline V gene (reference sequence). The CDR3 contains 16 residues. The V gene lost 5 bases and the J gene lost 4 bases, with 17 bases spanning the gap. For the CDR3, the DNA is TGTGCCAGCAGCCAAGACAGGACAGTGGGCACCGGGGAGCTGTTTTTT. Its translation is CASSQDRTVGTGELFF.

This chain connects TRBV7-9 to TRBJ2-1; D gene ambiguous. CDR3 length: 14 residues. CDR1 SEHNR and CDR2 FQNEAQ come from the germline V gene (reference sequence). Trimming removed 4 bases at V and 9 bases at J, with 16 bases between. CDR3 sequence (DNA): TGTGCCAGCAGCTCAAAGGGCTTGGCCGGTGAGCAGTTCTTC. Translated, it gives CASSSKGLAGEQFF.

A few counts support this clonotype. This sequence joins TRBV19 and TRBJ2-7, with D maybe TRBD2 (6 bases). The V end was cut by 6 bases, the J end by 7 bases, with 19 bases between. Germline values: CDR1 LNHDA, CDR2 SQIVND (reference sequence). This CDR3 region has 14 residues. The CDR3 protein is CASRRGSGTREQYF. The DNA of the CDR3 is TGTGCCAGTAGGAGAGGTAGCGGCACTCGGGAGCAGTACTTC.

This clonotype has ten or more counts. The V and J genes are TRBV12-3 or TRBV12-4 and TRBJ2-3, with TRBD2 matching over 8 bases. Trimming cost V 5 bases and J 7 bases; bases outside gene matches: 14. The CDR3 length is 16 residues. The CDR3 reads CASSDLAGQDLYTQYF. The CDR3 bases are TGTGCCAGCAGTGACCTAGCGGGCCAAGATCTCTATACGCAGTATTTT.